This T cell receptor beta chain was captured in a study of breast tumors, draining lymph nodes, adjacent tissues. Whole-study findings and limits: Luminal-like breast cancer showed significantly greater tumor-nontumor repertoire similarity than basal-like breast cancer did.

TCRdb used MiXCR to reprocess the multiplex PCR reads, holding one entry per CDR3 protein. Here the sample spans 120,000 to 150,000 distinct CDR3 sequences, approximately 30% being singletons. This clonotype appeared many times. What it binds is not known. One base away lies a much larger clone, so this may be a sequencing read error. Likely a read error: the CDR3 ends without its conserved phenylalanine or tryptophan. In germline, CDR1 is SGHVS, CDR2 FQNEAQ. Between the trimmed V and J ends, which lost 0 bases and 2 bases, there was a span of 8 bases. The CDR3 has 14 amino acids. The lymph nodes were axillary draining lymph nodes from breast cancer patients.

J is TRBJ2-7 and V is TRBV7-8; D ambiguous. This TCR derives from a female donor with breast cancer. Some clones in this sample may be carry-over from other donors' samples. Sequencing was done on a sample of axillary lymph node tissue. CDR3 sequence: CASSLAGLTYEQYL. CDR3 in DNA: TGTGCCAGCAGCTTAGCGGGCCTTACCTACGAGCAGTACCTC.